Below, 9 T cell receptor beta chains from the same sample are listed, as sequenced in a study of cytomegalovirus exposure and HLA in healthy donors. Primers: 60 Vbeta forward and 13 Jbeta reverse. Method: immunoSEQ multiplex PCR; TCRdb's copy keeps in-frame clones and lacks some. Its listing shows fewer than 85,000 clones. The specimen was PBMCs. The origin of the receptors is a man under 40 in good health and CMV-seronegative.

V usage is TRBV6-1 and J usage is TRBJ2-7, with D perhaps TRBD2 (6 bases). The germline CDR1 and CDR2 sequences are MNHNS and SASEGT. Trimming stripped 2 bases from V and 2 bases from J, with 13 bases between. The CDR3 runs to 15 residues. The CDR3 DNA is TGTGCCAGCAGTGAACTCGGGACTTTTGCCTACGAGCAGTACTTC. It translates to CASSELGTFAYEQYF.

The genes are TRBV7-3 and TRBJ2-7, with 7 bases identical to TRBD1. CDR1 and CDR2 from the germline V gene are SGHTA and FQGTGA. The CDR3 consists of 16 residues. J was trimmed by 1 base and V by 6 bases; bases with no gene match: 12. In nucleotides, the CDR3 is TGTGCCAGCAGTCTCATACAGGGGCCGTTTTCCTACGAGCAGTACTTC. It is translated as CASSLIQGPFSYEQYF. The full variable domain, rest sourced from reference TRBV7-3 and TRBJ2-7, is GAGVSQTPSNKVTEKGKYVELRCDPISGHTALYWYRQSLGQGPEFLIYFQGTGAADDSGLPNDRFFAVRPEGSVSTLKIQRTERGDSAVYLCASSLIQGPFSYEQYFGPGTRLTVT.

V is TRBV7-2 and J is TRBJ1-3; D ambiguous. The V end was cut by 6 bases, the J end by 4 bases, with 10 bases between. The CDR3 is 13 amino acids. CDR1 and CDR2 (germline): SGHTA, FQGNSA. CDR3 sequence reads: CASRHEAGNTIYF. In nucleotides, the CDR3 is TGTGCCAGCAGGCATGAGGCGGGAAACACCATATATTTT.

With regard to this clone: The sample carries other DNA sequences with the same CDR3. V is TRBV29-1 and J is TRBJ2-7; weak D call: TRBD1 (6 bases). The CDR3 spans 14 residues. From germline, CDR1 is SQVTM and CDR2 ANQGSEA. Between the trimmed V and J ends, which lost 6 bases and 0 bases, there was a span of 15 bases. The CDR3 DNA follows: TGCAGCGTGCAAACAGGGACCGGCTCCTACGAGCAGTACTTC. It codes for CSVQTGTGSYEQYF.

V is TRBV2 and J is TRBJ2-1; TRBD1 matches 7 bases. The CDR3 covers 14 residues. Per the germline V gene, CDR1 is SNHLY and CDR2 is FYNNEI. J was trimmed by 7 bases and V by 5 bases; bases with no gene match: 8. CDR3 in amino acids: CASSSRQGDNEQFF. The CDR3 DNA follows: TGTGCCAGCAGTTCGCGGCAGGGGGATAATGAGCAGTTCTTC.

The chain has TRBV4-2 and TRBJ1-2; TRBD1 aligns across 7 bases. V lost 6 bases, J lost 8 bases, and 12 bases stayed unmatched. The germline V gene encodes CDR1 LGHNA and CDR2 YNFKEQ. The CDR3 covers 14 residues. The CDR3 loop reads CASSPDTGVGGYTF. The CDR3 coding sequence is TGTGCCAGCAGTCCCGACACAGGGGTTGGAGGCTACACCTTC.

The rearrangement uses TRBV5-1 and TRBJ1-6; tentative D call: TRBD1 (6 bases). The CDR3 runs 13 residues. Germline CDR1 is SGHRS and CDR2 is YFSETQ. The CDR3 here is CADSSSYNSPLHF. CDR3 coding DNA: TGCGCGGACAGCAGCTCCTATAATTCACCCCTCCACTTT.

The chain couples TRBV5-1 to TRBJ1-1; D ambiguous. CDR3 length: 14 amino acids. In germline, CDR1 is SGHRS, CDR2 YFSETQ. V was shortened by 4 bases and J by 0 bases, with 10 bases between the two germline ends. The CDR3 nucleotides are TGCGCCAGCAGCACGCTGAGCATGAACACTGAAGCTTTCTTT. Its protein is CASSTLSMNTEAFF.

The rearrangement uses TRBV7-6 and TRBJ1-5; 8 bases fit TRBD1. The CDR3 contains 17 residues. The germline CDR1 and CDR2 sequences are SGHVS and FNYEAQ. V shed 3 bases, J shed 6 bases, and the junction held 13 bases outside the gene matches. CDR3 nucleotides: TGTGCCAGCAGCTTGGTGGTATGCCAGGGGGCTTGTCAGCCCCAGCATTTT. Amino acids: CASSLVVCQGACQPQHF.